Each of the 17 T cell receptor beta chains below was sequenced from the same sample in a study of T cell changes during pregnancy in multiple sclerosis. Libraries were prepared by immunoSEQ multiplex PCR; TCRdb keeps only in-frame clonotypes and omits some of them. The sample includes fewer than 25,000 clones, approximately 90% of them seen just once. The source was CD8+ T cells from peripheral blood mononuclear cells, collected in the first trimester of pregnancy. The source of these receptors is a female donor with multiple sclerosis, enrolled in a pregnancy study.

This chain uses TRBV6-4 with TRBJ1-1; D unclear. Germline V gene lookup returns CDR1 MRHNA and CDR2 SNTAGT. The germline V and J ends were trimmed by 7 bases and 1 base, with 13 bases remaining between them. The CDR3 is 14 amino acids. DNA for the CDR3: TGTGCCAGCAAGATAGAAGCGACGAACACTGAAGCTTTCTTT. This encodes CASKIEATNTEAFF.

The rearrangement links TRBV15 to TRBJ2-7; the D gene is possibly TRBD2 (6 bases). The CDR3 contains 18 residues. Germline V lookup: CDR1 LNHNV, CDR2 YYDKDF (reference sequence). V gave up 0 bases and J gave up 3 bases, with 21 bases separating them. In DNA, the CDR3 is TGTGCCACCAGCAGAGATTTGGGGGGATCAGAGGGATTCTACGAGCAGTACTTC. It yields the protein CATSRDLGGSEGFYEQYF.

The chain recombines TRBV13 with TRBJ2-7; 7 positions match TRBD1. Germline V gene sequence: CDR1 PRHDT, CDR2 FYEKMQ (reference sequence). This CDR3 has 14 amino acids. After removal of 5 bases from V and 0 bases from J, the junction contained 4 bases not matched to a gene. CDR3 in amino acids: CASSGQVSSYEQYF. CDR3 bases: TGTGCCAGCAGCGGACAGGTGAGCTCCTACGAGCAGTACTTC.

This rearrangement joins TRBV6-1 to TRBJ2-7; D gene uncertain. Germline lookup yields CDR1 MNHNS and CDR2 SASEGT. The V end was cut by 6 bases, the J end by 2 bases, with 11 bases between. The CDR3 loop spans 13 amino acids. CDR3 nucleotides: TGTGCCAGCAGACCCGCGGCAACCTACGAGCAGTACTTC. It codes for CASRPAATYEQYF.

The chain combines TRBV7-9 with TRBJ1-1; D is perhaps TRBD1 (5 bases). CDR1 is SEHNR, CDR2 FQNEAQ, per germline (reference sequence). The CDR3 is 17 residues long. V was shortened by 2 bases and J by 2 bases, with 18 bases between the two germline ends. CDR3 nucleotides: TGTGCCAGCAGCTTAAAAGACAGCCTGCTTTTTAACACTGAAGCTTTCTTT. This sequence encodes CASSLKDSLLFNTEAFF.

The gene calls are TRBV27 and TRBJ1-1; a weak D match, TRBD1 (5 bases). Germline-derived CDR1 and CDR2 are MNHEY and SMNVEV (reference sequence). Trimming stripped 5 bases from V and 2 bases from J, with 15 bases between. This CDR3 spans 15 amino acids. The CDR3 sequence: CASSTRQFSNTEAFF. The CDR3 DNA reads TGTGCCAGCAGTACCCGACAGTTCAGTAACACTGAAGCTTTCTTT.

The chain employs TRBV15 and TRBJ2-5, with D possibly matching TRBD1 (5 bases). Near its end, the DNA agrees better with TRBJ2-7, so the J call may be wrong. Germline V gene lookup returns CDR1 LNHNV and CDR2 YYDKDF (reference sequence). The CDR3 runs 15 residues. The chain's CDR3 is CATSRDDRTPYEQYF. The CDR3 nucleotides are TGTGCCACCAGCAGAGATGACAGAACCCCCTACGAGCAGTACTTC.

This chain uses TRBV7-8 with TRBJ1-1; TRBD1 might be the D (5 bases). V shed 1 base and J shed 8 bases, with 5 bases lying between them. The CDR3 is 11 residues long. CDR1 SGHVS and CDR2 FQNEAQ come from the germline V gene. CDR3 in amino acids: CASSLGTEAFF. CDR3 sequence (DNA): TGTGCCAGCAGCTTAGGGACAGAAGCTTTCTTT.

The chain joins TRBV7-6 to TRBJ1-4, with D perhaps matching TRBD1 (5 bases). V lost 3 bases to trimming and J lost 4 bases, with 9 bases between them. From germline, CDR1 is SGHVS and CDR2 FNYEAQ. The CDR3 runs to 14 residues. The DNA of the CDR3 is TGTGCCAGCAGCTTTAGTCAGGGTAATGAAAAACTGTTTTTT. It yields the protein CASSFSQGNEKLFF.

In its sample, this clone was seen once. CDR3 DNA sequence: TGCGCCAGCAGCCAAGAACCTAGCGGGAGCAACGGGGAGCTGTTTTTT. Encoded protein: CASSQEPSGSNGELFF. This chain uses TRBV4-3 with TRBJ2-2; 10 bases map to TRBD2. The CDR3 extends over 16 amino acids. The V segment lost 0 bases and the J segment 7 bases; nucleotides outside the gene matches: 5. Germline V gene lookup returns CDR1 LGHNA and CDR2 YSLEER.

The rearrangement uses TRBV6-5 and TRBJ2-7; 7 bases align to TRBD1. CDR3 length equals 14 residues. Germline CDR1 and CDR2: MNHEY and SVGAGI. V gave up 0 bases and J gave up 3 bases; unmatched junction bases: 2. For the CDR3, the DNA is TGTGCCAGCAGTTACTCAGCAGGGGGCTACGAGCAGTACTTC. Amino acids: CASSYSAGGYEQYF.

In the case of this clone: Sequence at one end of the junction differs from germline and may be a read error. The chain is built from TRBV11-2 and TRBJ1-2; a weak D match, TRBD1 (5 bases). CDR1 and CDR2 from the germline V gene are SGHAT and FQNNGV. The CDR3 contains 13 residues. The CDR3: CASSLDFRQGSAF. CDR3 bases: TGTGCCAGCAGCTTAGATTTTCGGCAGGGATCGGCCTTC. The full variable domain, in which reference TRBV11-2 and TRBJ1-2 provide the parts outside the CDR3, is EAGVAQSPRYKIIEKRQSVAFWCNPISGHATLYWYQQILGQGPKLLIQFQNNGVVDDSQLPKDRFSAERLKGVDSTLKIQPAKLEDSAVYLCASSLDFRQGSAFGSGTRLTVV.

This CDR3 is CATSSQTGVTDTQYF. The CDR3 coding sequence is TGTGCCACCAGCAGCCAAACGGGAGTCACAGATACGCAGTATTTT. The chain is built from TRBV15 and TRBJ2-3; perhaps TRBD2 as D (6 bases). V lost 3 bases and J 2 bases, leaving 12 bases between the germline ends. CDR1 and CDR2 (germline): LNHNV, YYDKDF (reference sequence). This CDR3 comprises 15 residues.

The chain combines TRBV6-5 with TRBJ1-1; D remains ambiguous. The CDR3 runs to 14 residues. V was trimmed by 2 bases and J by 1 base, leaving 8 bases between them. Germline CDR1 MNHEY, CDR2 SVGAGI. Here the CDR3 reads CASSYDRENTEAFF. The CDR3 region has the DNA TGTGCCAGCAGTTACGATCGGGAGAACACTGAAGCTTTCTTT.

V usage is TRBV5-1 and J usage is TRBJ2-5; TRBD2 matches 11 bases. V lost 1 base and J lost 5; bases outside the gene matches: 7. CDR3 length: 16 residues. Germline CDR1 reads SGHRS; CDR2 reads YFSETQ. The DNA for the CDR3 is TGCGCCAGCAGCTTGACACTAGCGGGAGCTAGGGAGACCCAGTACTTC. Translating gives CASSLTLAGARETQYF. Variable domain in full (rest from reference TRBV5-1 and TRBJ2-5): KAGVTQTPRYLIKTRGQQVTLSCSPISGHRSVSWYQQTPGQGLQFLFEYFSETQRNKGNFPGRFSGRQFSNSRSEMNVSTLELGDSALYLCASSLTLAGARETQYFGPGTRLLVL.

This clone was picked up a small number of times. The V and J genes are TRBV6-4 and TRBJ2-1, with a tentative D call TRBD1 (6 bases). This CDR3 comprises 16 residues. CDR1 and CDR2 (germline): MRHNA, SNTAGT. Deletions cut 0 bases from V and 4 bases from J, with 13 bases between. The CDR3 reads CASSDSWTVSYNEQFF. For the CDR3, the DNA is TGTGCCAGCAGTGACTCATGGACAGTCAGTTACAATGAGCAGTTCTTC.

This clone was seen once. The rearrangement uses TRBV11-2 and TRBJ1-2; unclear D gene. The CDR3 is 13 amino acids. The V and J ends lost 3 bases and 0 bases respectively, with 5 bases between them. CDR1 is SGHAT and CDR2 is FQNNGV in the germline V gene. The CDR3 bases are TGTGCCAGCAGCTTCGGGACTAACTATGGCTACACCTTC. Translated: CASSFGTNYGYTF.